Shown below are 5 T cell receptor beta chains from a single sample sequenced in a study of cytomegalovirus exposure and HLA in healthy donors. A multiplex PCR was run with 60 Vbeta primers and 13 Jbeta primers. Repertoires were generated with immunoSEQ multiplex PCR, while TCRdb's copy carries only in-frame clones and drops some. The sample records under 250,000 clones, approximately 87% being singletons. Sequencing was done on a sample of PBMCs. The receptors come from a human donor in good health.

This chain uses TRBV9 with TRBJ2-1; D is perhaps TRBD2 (6 bases). The CDR3 length is 13 residues. Germline V gene lookup returns CDR1 SGDLS and CDR2 YYNGEE. Trimming cost V 3 bases and J 9 bases, with 13 bases left between them. CDR3 region: CASSGGALTEQFF. CDR3 coding DNA: TGTGCCAGCAGCGGCGGGGCCCTAACTGAGCAGTTCTTC.

V usage is TRBV2 and J usage is TRBJ2-2; 8 nucleotides agree with TRBD2. Trimming removed 3 bases from V and 3 bases from J; junction bases left unmatched: 3. Germline V gene lookup returns CDR1 SNHLY and CDR2 FYNNEI. The CDR3 totals 15 residues. CDR3: CASSDSGVDTGELFF. CDR3 DNA sequence: TGTGCCAGCAGTGATAGCGGGGTCGACACCGGGGAGCTGTTTTTT. Variable domain in full (rest from reference TRBV2 and TRBJ2-2): EPEVTQTPSHQVTQMGQEVILRCVPISNHLYFYWYRQILGQKVEFLVSFYNNEISEKSEIFDDQFSVERPDGSNFTLKIRSTKLEDSAMYFCASSDSGVDTGELFFGEGSRLTVL.

The chain uses TRBV27 and TRBJ2-3, with TRBD2 matching 9 bases. The CDR3 has 19 amino acids. The germline V gene encodes CDR1 MNHEY and CDR2 SMNVEV (reference sequence). V dropped 0 bases and J dropped 0; count of bases not matched to a gene: 10. CDR3 coding DNA: TGTGCCAGCAGTTTATCGATCACGCCTAGCGGGGCTAGCACAGATACGCAGTATTTT. This sequence encodes CASSLSITPSGASTDTQYF.

CDR3 sequence reads: CSVSGQGIADTQYF. CDR3 coding DNA: TGCAGCGTCTCCGGACAGGGGATCGCAGATACGCAGTATTTT. V usage is TRBV29-1 and J usage is TRBJ2-3; 9 bases agree with TRBD1. Germline CDR1 SQVTM, CDR2 ANQGSEA. The CDR3 runs 14 residues. The V segment lost 6 bases and the J segment 4 bases; nucleotides outside the gene matches: 8.

The chain carries TRBV29-1 and TRBJ2-6; 8 nucleotides agree with TRBD1. J was trimmed by 3 bases and V by 4 bases; bases with no gene match: 8. The V gene's germline CDR1 is SQVTM and CDR2 ANQGSEA. The CDR3 spans 16 residues. The CDR3 protein is CSVVGTGYDGANVLTF. The CDR3 DNA follows: TGCAGCGTTGTCGGGACAGGCTATGATGGGGCCAACGTCCTGACTTTC.